This T cell receptor (beta chain) was identified in a study of blood T cell repertoires in COVID-19. Study information: COVID-19 samples, acute and convalescent, were from the United States, Italy and Spain. PBMCs, B-cell-depleted T cells, or T cells were the source of the cDNA or gDNA that made up the material.

In the study's own analysis: Nucleated cell counts were estimated from reference gene primer amplification. Produced via immunoSEQ multiplex PCR; TCRdb's table is partial and in-frame only. The DNA gave D and trimming, while V, J and clone size come from that table. The repertoire holds fewer than 500,000 clones, with 70% to 90% as singletons. Assignments of participants to cohorts depended upon their own reported clinical history. What was sequenced was PBMCs or T cells enriched from blood (not recorded which). This receptor was identified in a woman younger than 35 with acute COVID-19.

CDR3 DNA sequence: TGTGCCAGCAGCCGGGACTCCAATGAGCAGTTCTTC. Translated: CASSRDSNEQFF. The J gene is TRBJ2-1, the V gene TRBV7-9; tentatively, D is TRBD2 (6 bases). Germline assignment: CDR1 SEHNR and CDR2 FQNEAQ (reference sequence). The CDR3 extends over 12 amino acids. The V gene lost 5 bases and the J gene lost 6 bases, with 8 bases spanning the gap. The complete variable domain, with remaining parts taken from reference TRBV7-9 and TRBJ2-1, reads DTGVSQNPRHKITKRGQNVTFRCDPISEHNRLYWYRQTLGQGPEFLTYFQNEAQLEKSRLLSDRFSAERPKGSFSTLEIQRTEQGDSAMYLCASSRDSNEQFFGPGTRLTVL.